This is a list of T cell receptor beta chains from one sample in a study of cytomegalovirus exposure and HLA in healthy donors. Clones were read by immunoSEQ multiplex PCR, and TCRdb kept only the in-frame ones, dropping some. Here the sample spans 170,000 or so clones, around 81% being singletons. The sequencing input was PBMCs. The receptor source for this set is a woman aged 25 to 39 in good health and CMV-seronegative. The CDR3 runs from the conserved cysteine through the conserved F or W. The order of the fields is D gene, J gene, clone size, V gene, CDR3 protein, CDR3 DNA. The D gene is left open where the match is weak. The listing skips clone size in some rows; elsewhere it reads once, few, many or a size class.

-,TRBJ1-2,few,TRBV28,CASSRRGGTYGYTF,TGTGCCAGCAGTAGGCGGGGGGGGACCTATGGCTACACCTTC
TRBD1,TRBJ2-5,once,TRBV27,CASSLSGTGPRETQYF,TGTGCCAGCAGTTTATCGGGGACAGGGCCCCGAGAGACCCAGTACTTC
-,TRBJ1-6,-,TRBV30,CAWSVLIDSPLHF,TGTGCCTGGAGTGTACTAATCGATTCACCCCTCCACTTT
-,TRBJ1-2,few,TRBV6-6,CACRWGLDGYTF,TGTGCCTGCAGGTGGGGGCTGGATGGCTACACCTTC
TRBD1,TRBJ2-7,-,TRBV2,CASNDRAASYEQYF,TGTGCCAGCAACGACAGGGCAGCCTCCTACGAGCAGTACTTC
TRBD2,TRBJ2-2,-,TRBV6-4,CASSPRTSSWTGELFF,TGTGCCAGCAGCCCCCGGACTAGCTCGTGGACCGGGGAGCTGTTTTTT
-,TRBJ2-7,-,TRBV29-1,CSVEDEARDYEQYF,TGCAGCGTTGAAGATGAAGCACGGGACTACGAGCAGTACTTC
TRBD1,TRBJ1-2,-,TRBV11-2,CASSTGTGKSLWYGYTF,TGTGCCAGCAGCACAGGGACAGGGAAGAGTCTATGGTATGGCTACACCTTC
-,TRBJ1-5,-,TRBV27,CASNSDNSNQPQHF,TGTGCCAGCAACTCTGACAATAGCAATCAGCCCCAGCATTTT
TRBD1,TRBJ2-3,-,TRBV2,CARTGSSTDTQYF,TGTGCCAGGACAGGGTCTAGCACAGATACGCAGTATTTT
-,TRBJ2-7,-,TRBV6-5,CASSYSRRPGDEQYF,TGTGCCAGCAGTTACTCTAGGCGACCAGGCGACGAGCAGTACTTC
TRBD2,TRBJ2-1,-,TRBV28,CASSSFFGTSGGAIDNEQFF,TGTGCCAGCAGTTCCTTCTTCGGGACTAGCGGGGGGGCCATCGACAATGAGCAGTTCTTC
TRBD1,TRBJ2-7,few,TRBV5-6,CASSSTGVAYEQYF,TGTGCCAGCAGCTCAACAGGGGTCGCCTACGAGCAGTACTTC
-,TRBJ1-6,-,TRBV7-9,CASSLARGPVSPLHF,TGTGCCAGCAGCTTAGCCAGGGGCCCGGTCTCACCCCTCCACTTT
-,TRBJ2-4,-,TRBV6-9,CASSYFVGSQYF,TGTGCCAGCAGTTATTTCGTTGGCAGTCAGTACTTC
-,TRBJ2-1,few,TRBV21-1,CASSGPLANPYNEQFF,TGTGCCAGCAGCGGACCACTAGCGAACCCTTACAATGAGCAGTTCTTC
-,TRBJ2-1,-,TRBV28,CASVPPAGAIPNEQFF,TGTGCCAGCGTCCCCCCTGCAGGGGCAATTCCCAATGAGCAGTTCTTC
TRBD2,TRBJ2-4,-,TRBV5-1,CASSHIAGEAKNIQYF,TGCGCCAGCAGCCACATAGCGGGAGAAGCCAAAAACATTCAGTACTTC
-,TRBJ2-7,-,TRBV27,CASSLSGRSYEQYF,TGTGCCAGCAGTTTATCTGGGAGGTCCTACGAGCAGTACTTC
TRBD1,TRBJ2-7,few,TRBV19,CASSIGTGTYEQYF,TGTGCCAGTAGTATAGGGACAGGAACCTACGAGCAGTACTTC
TRBD1,TRBJ1-6,-,TRBV4-1,CASSPINTGASYNSPLHF,TGCGCCAGCAGCCCAATAAATACAGGGGCATCTTATAATTCACCCCTCCACTTT
-,TRBJ2-1,-,TRBV30,CAWTPRGGQYNEQFF,TGTGCCTGGACCCCTAGAGGCGGGCAGTACAATGAGCAGTTCTTC
-,TRBJ2-3,-,TRBV14,CASSQARLQHLDTQYF,TGTGCCAGCAGCCAAGCGAGACTCCAGCATCTGGATACGCAGTATTTT
TRBD2,TRBJ2-3,-,TRBV4-3,CASSGAAGTRSADTQYF,TGCGCCAGCAGCGGAGCCGCAGGGACTAGGAGTGCAGATACGCAGTATTTT
TRBD1,TRBJ1-2,once,TRBV5-4,CASSLAGGDRGLLGYTF,TGTGCCAGCAGCTTGGCGGGAGGGGACAGGGGATTGCTCGGCTACACCTTC
-,TRBJ2-5,-,TRBV7-9,CASSLVDGGKTQYF,TGTGCCAGCAGCTTAGTGGACGGGGGTAAGACCCAGTACTTC
TRBD1,TRBJ1-2,-,TRBV23-1,CASSQSKFEGAANYGYTF,TGCGCCAGCAGTCAATCAAAATTTGAGGGGGCGGCTAACTATGGCTACACCTTC
-,TRBJ2-6,-,TRBV13,CASSLSRGSGANVLTF,TGTGCCAGCAGCTTAAGTCGGGGCTCTGGGGCCAACGTCCTGACTTTC
TRBD1,TRBJ1-5,-,TRBV6-5,CASSRGQSNQPQHF,TGTGCCAGCAGTCGGGGACAGTCGAATCAGCCCCAGCATTTT
TRBD1,TRBJ1-2,-,TRBV7-8,CASSLAGTGNYGYTF,TGTGCCAGCAGCTTAGCGGGGACAGGGAACTATGGCTACACCTTC
-,TRBJ2-1,-,TRBV30,CAWSVQGWRGENEQFF,TGTGCCTGGAGTGTACAGGGGTGGCGGGGGGAGAATGAGCAGTTCTTC
TRBD1,TRBJ2-7,-,TRBV5-4,CASSLPGQGHEQYF,TGTGCCAGCAGCTTACCGGGACAGGGACACGAGCAGTACTTC
-,TRBJ2-7,once,TRBV6-5,CASSYSSGSSYEQYF,TGTGCCAGCAGTTACTCGTCGGGGAGCTCCTACGAGCAGTACTTC
-,TRBJ1-4,-,TRBV7-9,CASSLKRGRQGDEKLFF,TGTGCCAGCAGCTTGAAAAGAGGTCGGCAGGGCGATGAAAAACTGTTTTTT
TRBD1,TRBJ1-4,few,TRBV19,CASSARTGDTNEKLFF,TGTGCCAGTAGTGCCAGGACAGGGGACACTAATGAAAAACTGTTTTTT
-,TRBJ1-5,-,TRBV28,CASSWEAGSNQPQHF,TGTGCCAGCAGTTGGGAGGCAGGTAGCAATCAGCCCCAGCATTTT
TRBD1,TRBJ1-5,-,TRBV19,CASNPDRGYQPQHF,TGTGCCAGTAATCCCGACAGGGGGTATCAGCCCCAGCATTTT
-,TRBJ1-1,-,TRBV28,CASSFSRQAPEAFF,TGTGCCAGCAGTTTCTCAAGACAAGCACCAGAAGCTTTCTTT
-,TRBJ1-3,-,TRBV2,CASSAGSGNTIYF,TGTGCCAGCAGTGCGGGCTCTGGAAACACCATATATTTT
TRBD1,TRBJ1-4,-,TRBV19,CASSGGDRVEKLFF,TGTGCCAGTAGTGGAGGGGACAGGGTTGAAAAACTGTTTTTT
TRBD1,TRBJ2-3,-,TRBV6-1,CASSEGRGLGDTQYF,TGTGCCAGCAGTGAGGGCAGGGGGCTAGGAGATACGCAGTATTTT